The rows below give T cell receptor beta chains drawn from one sample of a study of T cells in Graves' hyperthyroidism and ophthalmopathy. TCRdb independently ran MiXCR on the multiplex PCR reads; one entry per CDR3 protein. The sample has 490,000 or so distinct CDR3 sequences, about 45% seen once. Sequencing input: peripheral blood or thyroid tissue (not recorded which). The source is an adult woman with Graves' disease, either hyperthyroidism or ophthalmopathy (not recorded which). CDR3s include the opening cysteine and the closing phenylalanine or tryptophan. The D gene is left open where the match is weak. Some rows have no size entry. The others give once, few or many, or a class for an expanded clone.

v_gene: TRBV15; j_gene: TRBJ2-7; abundance: few; d_gene: TRBD1; CDR3aa: CATSRVGQGAYEQYF; CDR3nt: TGTGCCACCAGCAGAGTTGGACAGGGGGCGTACGAGCAGTACTTC
v_gene: TRBV24-1; j_gene: TRBJ2-5; abundance: NA; d_gene: TRBD2; CDR3aa: CATSEAGVQETQYF; CDR3nt: TGTGCCACCAGTGAAGCGGGAGTCCAAGAGACCCAGTACTTC
v_gene: TRBV7-6; j_gene: TRBJ2-7; abundance: many; d_gene: TRBD2; CDR3aa: CASSLSAGRASEQYF; CDR3nt: TGTGCCAGCAGCTTAAGTGCAGGGAGGGCTTCCGAGCAGTACTTC
v_gene: TRBV7-9; j_gene: TRBJ1-6; abundance: NA; d_gene: TRBD1; CDR3aa: CASSHRDRGKPLHF; CDR3nt: TGTGCCAGCAGCCACCGGGACAGGGGGAAGCCCCTCCACTTT
v_gene: TRBV7-6; j_gene: TRBJ1-1; abundance: NA; d_gene: TRBD1; CDR3aa: CASSLVGTGVATEAFF; CDR3nt: TGTGCCAGCAGCTTAGTGGGGACAGGGGTGGCCACTGAAGCTTTCTTT
v_gene: TRBV7-2; j_gene: TRBJ1-3; abundance: many; d_gene: NA; CDR3aa: CASSSGGRAGVDTIYF; CDR3nt: TGTGCCAGCAGCTCCGGAGGGAGGGCAGGGGTGGACACCATATATTTT
v_gene: TRBV29-1; j_gene: TRBJ1-1; abundance: NA; d_gene: TRBD1; CDR3aa: CSVVGDRDTEAFF; CDR3nt: TGCAGCGTTGTAGGGGACAGGGACACTGAAGCTTTCTTT
v_gene: TRBV29-1; j_gene: TRBJ1-1; abundance: NA; d_gene: TRBD1; CDR3aa: CSPRDRGRATEAFF; CDR3nt: TGCAGCCCCCGAGACAGGGGGCGCGCCACTGAAGCTTTCTTT
v_gene: TRBV7-9; j_gene: TRBJ1-2; abundance: NA; d_gene: NA; CDR3aa: CASSLGPWWGYTF; CDR3nt: TGTGCCAGCAGCTTGGGGCCCTGGTGGGGCTACACCTTC
v_gene: TRBV20-1; j_gene: TRBJ2-7; abundance: few; d_gene: TRBD2; CDR3aa: CSARDGGRGSYEQYF; CDR3nt: TGCAGTGCTAGAGATGGCGGGAGGGGGTCCTACGAGCAGTACTTC
v_gene: TRBV15; j_gene: TRBJ2-7; abundance: NA; d_gene: NA; CDR3aa: CATSSGTGGLAGEQYF; CDR3nt: TGTGCCACCAGCAGCGGAACAGGGGGACTAGCTGGGGAGCAGTACTTC
v_gene: TRBV29-1; j_gene: TRBJ1-2; abundance: NA; d_gene: NA; CDR3aa: CSVAQGSHGYTF; CDR3nt: TGCAGCGTTGCCCAGGGAAGCCATGGCTACACCTTC
v_gene: TRBV2; j_gene: TRBJ2-7; abundance: many; d_gene: NA; CDR3aa: CASNGESGLGSYEQYF; CDR3nt: TGTGCCAGCAATGGGGAGTCGGGGTTAGGATCCTACGAGCAGTACTTC
v_gene: TRBV29-1; j_gene: TRBJ2-7; abundance: NA; d_gene: NA; CDR3aa: CSLFRGSYEQYF; CDR3nt: TGCAGCTTGTTCCGGGGATCCTACGAGCAGTACTTC